These 19 T cell receptor beta chains share one sample of origin, sequenced in a study of T cell responses to AZD1222 COVID-19 vaccine. TCRdb's copy holds only in-frame clones and misses some; the assay was immunoSEQ multiplex PCR. The sample contains 150,000 to 200,000 clones, 80% to 90% of which appear only once. Sequenced here: peripheral blood, sampled on day 0 of AZD1222 vaccination. The receptors derive from an adult in good health.

In its sample, this clone was seen once. The rearrangement joins TRBV6-5 to TRBJ1-2, with D possibly matching TRBD1 (5 bases). V gave up 6 bases and J gave up 7 bases, with 21 bases separating them. CDR1 and CDR2 from the germline V gene are MNHEY and SVGAGI. The CDR3 is 15 amino acids. For the CDR3, the DNA is TGTGCCAGCAGGGACCCGGGGGGTCTCGTCGGTGGCTACACCTTC. Its translation is CASRDPGGLVGGYTF.

The CDR3 region is CASSIGTSGGPQETQYF. CDR3 nucleotides: TGTGCCAGTAGTATCGGGACTAGCGGGGGGCCACAAGAGACCCAGTACTTC. This chain joins TRBV19 and TRBJ2-5, with TRBD2 matching 15 bases. CDR1 is LNHDA, CDR2 SQIVND, per germline (reference sequence). V lost 3 bases and J lost 2; bases outside the gene matches: 4. The CDR3 loop spans 17 amino acids.

This sequence joins TRBV10-1 and TRBJ2-2; D is perhaps TRBD2 (6 bases). The germline V and J ends were trimmed by 6 bases and 3 bases, with 11 bases remaining between them. The CDR3 is 14 amino acids. Germline CDR1 WNHNN, CDR2 SYGVQD (reference sequence). The DNA of the CDR3 is TGCGCCAGCAGCCGCGGGACCTACACCGGGGAGCTGTTTTTT. It codes for CASSRGTYTGELFF.

The CDR3 DNA follows: TGCAGCGTTGATGCCAACCCAGGGAGTGGTGGCGAGCAGTACTTC. This translates into CSVDANPGSGGEQYF. The chain couples TRBV29-1 to TRBJ2-7; D may match TRBD1 or TRBD2 (5 bases each). Germline V gene lookup returns CDR1 SQVTM and CDR2 ANQGSEA. The V end was cut by 3 bases, the J end by 6 bases, with 21 bases between. This CDR3 has 15 amino acids.

This chain links TRBV1 with TRBJ2-5; no check of the table's D call, TRBD2, against the DNA was made. TRBV1 is described as a pseudogene. CDR3 length: 16 amino acids. CDR3 amino acids: CTSSQDVGGRAETQYF. DNA for the CDR3: TGCACCAGCAGCCAAGATGTCGGGGGGCGAGCAGAGACCCAGTACTTC.

The chain joins TRBV5-1 to TRBJ2-5, with a tentative D call TRBD2 (6 bases). Trimming cost V 0 bases and J 3 bases, with 18 bases left between them. Germline CDR1 and CDR2: SGHRS and YFSETQ. CDR3 length: 17 amino acids. CDR3 residues: CASSLGTGGTDKETQYF. CDR3 DNA sequence: TGCGCCAGCAGCTTGGGCACGGGCGGGACGGATAAAGAGACCCAGTACTTC.

The chain combines TRBV6-5 with TRBJ1-5, with TRBD1 matching over 8 bases. The V and J ends lost 6 bases and 2 bases, in that order; junction bases with no gene match: 6. This CDR3 is built from 15 residues. CDR1 MNHEY and CDR2 SVGAGI come from the germline V gene. This CDR3 is CASSRTGSGNQPQHF. In DNA form, the CDR3 reads TGTGCCAGCAGCAGGACAGGGTCTGGCAATCAGCCCCAGCATTTT.

This chain joins TRBV18 and TRBJ2-3; D may be TRBD2 (5 bases). CDR1 is KGHSH and CDR2 is LQKENI in the germline V gene. The CDR3 contains 13 residues. V lost 3 bases to trimming and J lost 4 bases, with 8 bases between them. Written as DNA, the CDR3 is TGTGCCAGCTCACCTGGGGAGTCAGATACGCAGTATTTT. As protein: CASSPGESDTQYF.

CDR3 loop: CASSLLGRGPSNQPQHF. The CDR3 region has the DNA TGTGCCAGCAGCTTGCTGGGCAGGGGCCCGAGCAATCAGCCCCAGCATTTT. The V call is TRBV5-6, the J call TRBJ1-5, with D perhaps TRBD1 (6 bases). CDR1 is SGHDT and CDR2 is YYEEEE in the germline V gene. V was trimmed by 1 base and J by 1 base, leaving 15 bases between them. The CDR3 covers 17 residues.

The rearrangement uses TRBV7-3 and TRBJ1-2; 7 bases are a match to TRBD1. The CDR3 runs to 15 residues. After removal of 6 bases from V and 3 bases from J, the junction contained 10 bases not matched to a gene. Germline CDR1 and CDR2: SGHTA and FQGTGA. The CDR3 region is CASRVSRGPDYGYTF. DNA for the CDR3: TGTGCCAGCAGGGTTTCTAGGGGGCCCGACTATGGCTACACCTTC.

The chain combines TRBV27 with TRBJ1-5; tentative D call: TRBD1 (5 bases). This CDR3 contains 15 residues. V lost 6 bases and J lost 7, with 19 bases in between. From germline, CDR1 is MNHEY and CDR2 SMNVEV (reference sequence). The CDR3 region is CASRGGGGLRQPQHF. The CDR3 DNA is TGTGCCAGCAGAGGCGGGGGGGGACTAAGGCAGCCCCAGCATTTT.

The chain carries TRBV4-1 and TRBJ2-5; 8 bases match TRBD2. The CDR3 loop spans 18 amino acids. Germline CDR1 MGHRA, CDR2 YSYEKL. Unmatched junction bases numbered 14, after V lost 4 bases and J lost 1 base. The CDR3 DNA reads TGCGCCAGCAGCCTCACCGGGGGGGCCGGGTTGCCCCAAGAGACCCAGTACTTC. Translating it yields CASSLTGGAGLPQETQYF.

V is TRBV4-3 and J is TRBJ1-6; no clear D. This CDR3 is 14 amino acids long. Germline CDR1 and CDR2: LGHNA and YSLEER. V was cut by 0 bases and J by 7 bases, with 7 bases left in between. The CDR3 reads CASSQDSGNSPLHF. Here the CDR3 DNA reads TGCGCCAGCAGCCAAGATTCGGGGAATTCACCCCTCCACTTT.

The rearrangement links TRBV10-3 to TRBJ2-5; perhaps TRBD2 as D (7 bases). The ends were cut back, 3 bases at V and 5 bases at J, with 13 bases in the middle. The CDR3 runs 14 residues. CDR1 is ENHRY and CDR2 is SYGVKD in the germline V gene. The CDR3 coding sequence is TGTGCCATCAGTGAACCAGGGGAGGGGGAGACCCAGTACTTC. This sequence encodes CAISEPGEGETQYF.

V is TRBV7-2 and J is TRBJ1-2; 12 bases match TRBD1. This CDR3 is built from 16 residues. V shed 5 bases and J 5 bases; nucleotides not matched to a gene: 9. Per germline, CDR1 SGHTA and CDR2 FQGNSA. The CDR3 DNA reads TGTGCCAGCAGCCCAGGGGGACAGGGGGCAAGTTATGGCTACACCTTC. Protein: CASSPGGQGASYGYTF.

The chain recombines TRBV5-6 with TRBJ1-6; D uncertain. The CDR3 length is 12 residues. V shed 2 bases and J shed 6 bases, with 3 bases lying between them. Germline V gene lookup returns CDR1 SGHDT and CDR2 YYEEEE. The CDR3 loop is CASSFSNSPLHF. CDR3 sequence (DNA): TGTGCCAGCAGCTTTTCTAATTCACCCCTCCACTTT.

In DNA, the CDR3 is TGTGCCAGCAGCCCGGTGGGACAGGGAGTTTACTATGGCTACACCTTC. This gives the protein CASSPVGQGVYYGYTF. The chain employs TRBV11-2 and TRBJ1-2; 9 nucleotides line up with TRBD1. This CDR3 has 16 residues. Germline CDR1 SGHAT, CDR2 FQNNGV. The junction had 10 bases not matched to a gene; V was cut back by 5 bases and J by 3 bases.

The V gene is TRBV29-1, the J gene TRBJ2-2; tentatively, D is TRBD1 (5 bases). CDR1 is SQVTM and CDR2 is ANQGSEA in the germline V gene. Trimming shortened V by 0 bases and J by 6 bases, and 17 bases separated the two germline ends. This CDR3 contains 16 residues. The CDR3 loop is CSVEDHGRVDSGELFF. CDR3 nucleotide sequence: TGCAGCGTTGAAGATCACGGCAGGGTAGATTCCGGGGAGCTGTTTTTT.

This clone has only a few counts. This chain joins TRBV6-5 and TRBJ2-1; 11 positions agree with TRBD1. V lost 6 bases, J lost 7 bases, and 8 bases stayed unmatched. Germline V gene lookup returns CDR1 MNHEY and CDR2 SVGAGI. CDR3 length: 15 amino acids. In DNA, the CDR3 is TGTGCCAGCAGAGCCGGGACAGGGGGTAGGAATGAGCAGTTCTTC. It encodes CASRAGTGGRNEQFF.